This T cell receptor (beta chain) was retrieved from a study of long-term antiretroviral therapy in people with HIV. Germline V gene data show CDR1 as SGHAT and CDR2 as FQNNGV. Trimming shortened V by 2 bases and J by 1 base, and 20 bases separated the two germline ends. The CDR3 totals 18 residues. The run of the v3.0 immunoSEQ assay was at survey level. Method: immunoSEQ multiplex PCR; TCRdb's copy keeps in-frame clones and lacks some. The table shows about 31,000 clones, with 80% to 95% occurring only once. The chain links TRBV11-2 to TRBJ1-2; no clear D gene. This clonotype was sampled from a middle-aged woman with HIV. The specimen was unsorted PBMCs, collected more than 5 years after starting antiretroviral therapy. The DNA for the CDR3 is TGTGCCAGCAGCTTAAGATCGGGTTGGGGATCAAATAACTATGGCTACACCTTC. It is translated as CASSLRSGWGSNNYGYTF.